This T cell receptor (beta chain) was captured by sequencing in a study of molecular identifiers for immune sequencing clone quantification. General study results and limits: Clones of above 20 RNA copies carried over 99% of effector molecules; in naive cells they carried under 1%.

TCRdb called the PCR reads again in MiXCR, with one record for every CDR3 protein. Here the sample spans about 640,000 distinct CDR3 sequences, roughly 21% being singletons. This clonotype was found many times. What it binds is unknown. Germline CDR1 reads MNHEY; CDR2 reads SVGEGT. V was pared by 5 bases and J by 1 base, with 12 bases between. The CDR3 has 14 amino acids. This chain joins TRBV6-2 or TRBV6-3 and TRBJ2-7; D may be TRBD1 (6 bases). The receptor's source is a human donor in good health. Some libraries in this study had Jurkat cell RNA spiked in. The source material was naive CD8+ T cells from blood, with Jurkat cell RNA spiked in. Subset meaning: FACS-sorted CD8+CD4-CCR7+CD45RA+ naive T cells. CDR3 region: CASSNHRASYEQYF. The CDR3, as DNA: TGTGCCAGCAGTAACCACAGGGCATCCTACGAGCAGTACTTC.